The rows below give T cell receptor beta chains drawn from one sample of a study of Tregs in tolerant kidney transplant recipients. The data were produced by immunoSEQ multiplex PCR, yet TCRdb's version contains in-frame clones alone and is incomplete. The data show about 19,000 clones, about three fifths seen once. Antigens for these TCRs are unknown. The sample comprised Tregs from blood cultured with allogeneic cells. The origin of the receptors is a human donor in good health. Both conserved end residues are part of each CDR3. Fields, in order: D gene, CDR3 length, V gene, J gene, clone size, CDR3 protein, CDR3 DNA. D genes are given only for firm matches. Clone size is not always given. Where it is, it says once, few, many or a class for expanded clones.

>.|11|TRBV7-2|TRBJ2-1|.
CASSLFGEQFF
TGTGCCAGCAGCTTATTTGGTGAGCAGTTCTTC
>TRBD1|17|TRBV9|TRBJ2-6|.
CASSVGQGFSGANVLTF
TGTGCCAGCAGCGTCGGACAGGGGTTCTCTGGGGCCAACGTCCTGACTTTC
>.|15|TRBV7-3|TRBJ1-6|few
CASSLTGQRNSPLHF
TGTGCCAGCAGCTTAACTGGACAGAGAAATTCACCCCTCCACTTT
>.|21|TRBV4-2|TRBJ2-1|.
CASSQHWGVWDATSSYNEQFF
TGTGCCAGCAGCCAACATTGGGGGGTATGGGATGCCACTAGCTCCTACAATGAGCAGTTCTTC
>.|15|TRBV5-1|TRBJ1-2|.
CASSLGSGVNYGYTF
TGCGCCAGCAGCTTAGGCTCGGGCGTCAACTATGGCTACACCTTC
>TRBD2|16|TRBV18|TRBJ2-7|.
CASSPIAGGSTYEQYF
TGTGCCAGCTCACCTATAGCGGGAGGTAGTACCTACGAGCAGTACTTC
>.|13|TRBV18|TRBJ1-1|.
CASSPPAEGEAFF
TGTGCCAGCTCACCACCGGCTGAGGGAGAAGCTTTCTTT
>.|13|TRBV19|TRBJ2-7|.
CASSINRVSEQYF
TGTGCCAGTAGTATTAACAGGGTAAGCGAGCAGTACTTC
>TRBD1|12|TRBV29-1|TRBJ1-1|few
CSVDREYTEAFF
TGCAGCGTGGACAGGGAATACACTGAAGCTTTCTTT
>.|12|TRBV2|TRBJ1-2|.
CATWTVNYGYTF
TGTGCCACTTGGACGGTGAACTATGGCTACACCTTC
>TRBD2|14|TRBV4-2|TRBJ2-7|.
CASSQDLSGRIRYF
TGTGCCAGCAGCCAAGATTTGAGCGGGAGGATCCGGTACTTC
>.|15|TRBV2|TRBJ1-3|medium-sized
CASSTLGGEGNTIYF
TGTGCCAGCAGTACCCTCGGGGGGGAAGGAAACACCATATATTTT
>.|15|TRBV5-1|TRBJ1-2|medium-sized
CASSPGRQGTYGYTF
TGCGCCAGCAGCCCAGGGCGGCAGGGCACCTATGGCTACACCTTC
>.|15|TRBV6-5|TRBJ2-3|.
CASSYSGGRTDTQYF
TGTGCCAGCAGTTACTCGGGCGGTCGCACAGATACGCAGTATTTT
>.|14|TRBV7-8|TRBJ1-5|.
CASSLGWGYRPQHF
TGTGCCAGCAGCTTAGGATGGGGATATAGGCCCCAGCATTTT
>.|18|TRBV9|TRBJ2-7|.
CASSVKTSVGENSYEQYF
TGTGCCAGCAGCGTAAAAACCAGCGTCGGGGAGAATTCCTACGAGCAGTACTTC
>.|12|TRBV18|TRBJ1-4|.
CASSLEREKLFF
TGTGCCAGCTCTCTCGAGCGGGAAAAACTGTTTTTT
>TRBD2|15|TRBV5-1|TRBJ2-1|.
CASSRGLAGGDEQFF
TGCGCCAGCAGCAGGGGACTAGCGGGGGGCGATGAGCAGTTCTTC
>.|11|TRBV30|TRBJ1-1|medium-sized
CAWSGPTEAFF
TGTGCCTGGAGTGGACCCACTGAAGCTTTCTTT
>TRBD1|15|TRBV6-5|TRBJ2-7|few
CASSYSQGASYEQYF
TGTGCCAGCAGTTACTCCCAGGGGGCCTCCTACGAGCAGTACTTC
>.|13|TRBV29-1|TRBJ1-3|.
CSVSRQKRNTIYF
TGCAGCGTTTCCCGGCAGAAACGAAACACCATATATTTT
>.|15|TRBV27|TRBJ2-7|.
CASSFASSVTYEQYF
TGTGCCAGCAGTTTTGCGTCTAGCGTTACCTACGAGCAGTACTTC
>.|16|TRBV6-5|TRBJ1-5|.
CASSWTVGLSNQPQHF
TGTGCCAGCAGTTGGACAGTGGGGTTGAGCAATCAGCCCCAGCATTTT
>.|15|TRBV30|TRBJ1-3|few
CAWSVGIASGNTIYF
TGTGCCTGGAGTGTAGGGATCGCCTCTGGAAACACCATATATTTT
>.|14|TRBV5-1|TRBJ2-2|.
CASSGGRLSGELFF
TGCGCCAGCAGCGGCGGACGGTTAAGCGGGGAGCTGTTTTTT